Described below is a single T cell receptor (beta chain) sequence and its context. Its antigen is not known. Among the healthy controls, all of them blood donors, the median age was roughly 61 years (range about 20-75) and about 60% were female. Positive magnetic bead selection separated CD4+ and CD8+ cells, and flow cytometry confirmed purity. The record originates from a study of somatic mutations in cytotoxic T cells in rheumatoid arthritis. Study results and caveats: The slight TRBV07 underrepresentation in rheumatoid arthritis patients received no adjustment for multiple comparisons.

This CDR3 contains 15 residues. Germline V gene data show CDR1 as SEHNR and CDR2 as FQNEAQ (reference sequence). Trimming shortened V by 2 bases and J by 0 bases, and 8 bases separated the two germline ends. The repertoire was sequenced with immunoSEQ multiplex PCR; TCRdb's copy has only in-frame clones and lacks some. The sample gives tens of thousands of clones, about 82% of which show up once; about 19% is in the top ten. The sequenced material came from CD8+ T cells sorted from blood. The V call is TRBV7-9, the J call TRBJ1-3, with D hard to call. The source is a woman aged 45-60 years in good health. The CDR3 DNA follows: TGTGCCAGCAGCTTACTTATGGGCTCTGGAAACACCATATATTTT. It yields the protein CASSLLMGSGNTIYF.